A selection of T cell receptor beta chains follows, all from one sample in a study of blood T cells in healthy people across ages. TCRdb re-called the 5' RACE reads through MiXCR, storing one row per CDR3 protein. The sample consists of 650,000 to 800,000 distinct CDR3 sequences, approximately 44% of them appearing once. Sequenced sample: blood. The origin of the receptors is a man between 60 and 75 years old in good health. The CDR3 runs from the conserved cysteine through the conserved F or W. A D gene is named only where the DNA matches it firmly. Clone sizes are given selectively: once, few, many, or a class where the clone is expanded.

v_gene	j_gene	d_gene	abundance	CDR3aa	CDR3nt
TRBV27	TRBJ2-1	.	.	CASRRSEYTSSYNERFF	TGTGCCAGCAGGCGATCGGAGTATACTTCCTCCTACAATGAGCGGTTCTTC
TRBV7-6	TRBJ2-2	.	.	CASSLNWAGELFF	TGTGCCAGCAGCTTAAACTGGGCCGGGGAGCTGTTTTTT
TRBV7-8	TRBJ2-1	.	.	CASRRGDRRYNEQFF	TGTGCCAGCAGGCGGGGGGACAGGAGGTACAATGAGCAGTTCTTC
TRBV20-1	TRBJ1-6	TRBD1	few	CSARGDRGNSPLHF	TGCAGTGCTAGAGGGGACAGGGGTAATTCACCCCTCCACTTT
TRBV21-1	TRBJ2-4	.	.	CASSKERGHDAKNIQYF	TGTGCCAGCAGCAAAGAGAGGGGACATGATGCCAAAAACATTCAGTACTTC
TRBV5-1	TRBJ2-5	.	.	CASSLQGMSETQYF	TGCGCCAGCAGCTTGCAGGGGATGAGCGAGACCCAGTACTTC
TRBV20-1	TRBJ2-2	TRBD2	.	CSARWGLAGASLFF	TGCAGTGCTAGATGGGGACTAGCGGGGGCCTCGCTGTTTTTT
TRBV18	TRBJ2-3	.	few	CASSLSFGSTDTQYF	TGTGCCAGCTCCCTTAGCTTTGGCAGCACAGATACGCAGTATTTT
TRBV18	TRBJ1-1	TRBD1	.	CASSPGQGPNTEAFF	TGTGCCAGCTCACCGGGACAGGGTCCAAACACTGAAGCTTTCTTT
TRBV6-5	TRBJ1-1	TRBD1	few	CASRNPGGTEAFF	TGTGCCAGCAGAAACCCAGGGGGGACTGAAGCTTTCTTT
TRBV7-9	TRBJ2-7	.	.	CASSSDRPSSYEQYF	TGTGCCAGCAGCTCCGACAGGCCGAGCTCCTACGAGCAGTACTTC
TRBV9	TRBJ1-2	.	.	CASSVVKYGYTF	TGTGCCAGCAGCGTAGTTAAGTATGGCTACACCTTC
TRBV7-2	TRBJ2-5	TRBD1	.	CASRPGQGSLETQYF	TGTGCCAGCAGACCGGGACAGGGAAGCTTGGAGACCCAGTACTTC
TRBV10-3	TRBJ2-3	.	many	CAIGFADTQYF	TGTGCCATCGGGTTCGCAGATACGCAGTATTTT
TRBV20-1	TRBJ2-7	.	.	CSATQGLPSYEQYF	TGCAGTGCTACTCAGGGGCTACCGTCCTACGAGCAGTACTTC
TRBV20-1	TRBJ2-3	.	.	CSASLGGGLTDTQYF	TGCAGTGCTAGTTTAGGGGGGGGACTCACAGATACGCAGTATTTT
TRBV9	TRBJ2-1	TRBD2	few	CASSERGWTSGGDYNEQFF	TGTGCCAGCAGCGAACGGGGATGGACTAGCGGGGGGGACTACAATGAGCAGTTCTTC
TRBV6-2/TRBV6-3	TRBJ2-7	.	few	CASSLPGRGYEQYF	TGTGCCAGCAGTCTTCCAGGAAGGGGCTACGAGCAGTACTTC
TRBV11-3	TRBJ2-2	.	.	CASTDRANTGELFF	TGTGCCAGCACCGATCGGGCTAACACCGGGGAGCTGTTTTTT
TRBV7-8	TRBJ2-3	TRBD1	.	CASSLGLQGVKQYF	TGTGCCAGCAGCTTAGGTCTCCAGGGGGTCAAACAGTATTTT
TRBV6-2/TRBV6-3	TRBJ2-2	.	.	CASSYGKGWEDGELFF	TGTGCCAGCAGTTATGGGAAAGGCTGGGAAGACGGGGAGCTGTTTTTT
TRBV7-9	TRBJ2-7	.	few	CATISPSGYEQYF	TGTGCCACCATTAGTCCCTCGGGGTACGAGCAGTACTTC
TRBV4-1	TRBJ2-3	.	once	CASSQDPGKAQYF	TGCGCCAGCAGCCAAGATCCCGGGAAGGCGCAGTATTTT
TRBV14	TRBJ2-7	TRBD2	.	CASSPTGTSGGYEQYF	TGTGCCAGCAGCCCCACCGGGACTAGCGGGGGATACGAGCAGTACTTC
TRBV5-5	TRBJ2-5	.	few	CASSLGRLASGYQETQYF	TGTGCCAGCAGCTTGGGTCGGCTAGCGTCAGGGTACCAAGAGACCCAGTACTTC
TRBV7-2	TRBJ2-7	TRBD2	.	CASSWTRIYEQYF	TGTGCCAGCAGCTGGACTAGAATCTACGAGCAGTACTTC
TRBV4-1	TRBJ2-2	TRBD1	.	CASSQTDRVNTGELFF	TGCGCCAGCAGCCAAACCGACAGGGTGAACACCGGGGAGCTGTTTTTT
TRBV20-1	TRBJ2-3	TRBD2	.	CSGSGVGFGTDTQYF	TGCAGTGGTAGCGGGGTCGGATTTGGCACAGATACGCAGTATTTT
TRBV12-3/TRBV12-4	TRBJ1-1	.	few	CASSSTGSTEAFF	TGTGCCAGCAGTTCCACGGGGAGCACTGAAGCTTTCTTT
TRBV12-3/TRBV12-4	TRBJ2-7	TRBD1	few	CASSPAGGAHEQYF	TGTGCCAGCAGTCCTGCAGGGGGCGCACACGAGCAGTACTTC
TRBV9	TRBJ2-1	TRBD2	few	CASSVGGGSYNEQFF	TGTGCCAGCAGCGTCGGGGGGGGCTCCTACAATGAGCAGTTCTTC
TRBV6-6	TRBJ2-5	TRBD2	.	CASTGLAGARGQETQYF	TGTGCCAGCACAGGGCTAGCGGGGGCCCGGGGCCAAGAGACCCAGTACTTC
TRBV7-7	TRBJ2-3	.	.	CASSLNPTEADTQYF	TGTGCTAGCAGCTTAAACCCAACGGAGGCAGATACGCAGTATTTT
TRBV7-2	TRBJ2-6	.	few	CASSSEGTGRGRGANVLTF	TGTGCCAGCAGCTCCGAAGGGACCGGCAGAGGTCGTGGGGCCAACGTCCTGACTTTC
TRBV25-1	TRBJ1-3	.	.	CASSDNARSGNTIYF	TGTGCCAGCTCGGACAACGCTAGATCTGGAAACACCATATATTTT
TRBV5-6	TRBJ1-5	TRBD1	.	CASSLGTGFEQPQHF	TGTGCCAGCAGCTTGGGGACAGGTTTTGAACAGCCCCAGCATTTT
TRBV7-9	TRBJ2-7	TRBD1	few	CASSSIRDRSSYEQYF	TGTGCCAGCAGCTCTATCCGGGACAGGAGCTCCTACGAGCAGTACTTC
TRBV4-3	TRBJ2-5	TRBD2	many	CASSPHWGGSEETQYF	TGCGCCAGCAGCCCTCACTGGGGGGGTTCGGAGGAGACCCAGTACTTC
TRBV28	TRBJ1-2	.	few	CASSPHRQAPFALTF	TGTGCCAGCAGCCCCCACCGACAGGCCCCTTTTGCTCTCACCTTC
TRBV9	TRBJ2-5	.	.	CASSVQGREQETQYF	TGTGCCAGCAGCGTACAGGGAAGAGAGCAAGAGACCCAGTACTTC
TRBV19	TRBJ1-3	.	.	CASTTTTSSGNTIYF	TGTGCCAGTACGACAACCACGTCCTCTGGAAACACCATATATTTT
TRBV4-3	TRBJ2-1	TRBD2	.	CASSQDMVAGSEQFF	TGCGCCAGCAGCCAAGATATGGTAGCGGGGAGTGAGCAGTTCTTC